The rows below give T cell receptor beta chains drawn from one sample of a study of T cell repertoires in cytomegalovirus infection. TCRdb called the reads again in MiXCR, with one record for every CDR3 protein. In the table there are about 920,000 distinct CDR3 sequences, 31% of which are singletons. Antigens of these TCRs are unknown. The sequencing here drew on cultured CD8+ T cells from PBMCs, taken from culture after CMV antigen stimulation. Receptor source: a human donor in good health (CMV status not recorded). Some clones in this sample may be carry-over from other donors' samples. CDR3s include the opening cysteine and the closing phenylalanine or tryptophan.

j_call cdr3_length v_call cdr3_aa
TRBJ2-1 15 TRBV19 CASSIVAARDNEQFF
TRBJ2-2 15 TRBV6-5 CASSYYGGGYLSLFF
TRBJ2-1 13 TRBV7-8 CAGRTASYNEQFF
TRBJ2-1 14 TRBV6-1 CASSAAGPYNEQFF
TRBJ1-6 15 TRBV27 CASSLVAGRNSPLHF
TRBJ1-5 19 TRBV12-3/TRBV12-4 CASSLRLEHRTYSNQPQHF
TRBJ1-1 17 TRBV12-5 CASGLVLAGRFGTEAFF
TRBJ2-3 13 TRBV15 CATSRERGQAQYF
TRBJ2-1 10 TRBV29-1 CSVDSIEQFF
TRBJ1-1 14 TRBV25-1 CASSADTLSTEAFF
TRBJ1-5 16 TRBV27 CASTAVWGDLNQPQHF
TRBJ2-1 14 TRBV6-5 CASSWSQGATEQFF
TRBJ2-1 15 TRBV7-8 CASSLARQESNEQFF
TRBJ2-3 15 TRBV7-6 CASSPSGGVIDTQYF
TRBJ2-7 16 TRBV28 CASSSPGQRSSYEQYF
TRBJ1-6 18 TRBV9 CASSVAGGTSSYNSPLHF
TRBJ2-2 14 TRBV7-9 CASSIPTDTGELFF
TRBJ1-2 15 TRBV7-6 CASSSSDRGLYGYTF
TRBJ1-1 15 TRBV6-2/TRBV6-3 CASSHRDREPPEAFF
TRBJ2-1 14 TRBV29-1 CSVEEVLGYNEQFF
TRBJ2-7 15 TRBV12-3/TRBV12-4 CASSTNPASSYEQYF
TRBJ1-6 19 TRBV6-5 CASSYSVDRGYTYNSPLHF
TRBJ1-6 16 TRBV6-2/TRBV6-3 CASGFVPTNPWSPLHF
TRBJ1-4 14 TRBV27 CASSLQSLGEKLFF
TRBJ2-3 14 TRBV19 CASGLAGGTDTQYF
TRBJ2-3 18 TRBV11-2 CASSFKVPGKREGDTQYF
TRBJ2-1 11 TRBV7-6 CASSSYDEQFF
TRBJ2-3 15 TRBV25-1 CASSVGSSSTDTQYF
TRBJ2-1 16 TRBV27 CASSSSALSSYNEQFF
TRBJ1-2 17 TRBV7-9 CASSPPGLGQLDYGYTF
TRBJ2-1 16 TRBV6-2/TRBV6-3 CASSYSDRERLNEQFF
TRBJ2-3 14 TRBV7-6 CASSFRGNTDTQYF
TRBJ2-2 15 TRBV29-1 CSVENSGVNTGELFF
TRBJ2-1 15 TRBV6-5 CASREGQGARNEQFF
TRBJ1-1 15 TRBV6-1 CASSEWEGMNTEAFF
TRBJ1-1 14 TRBV7-9 CASSLPGVSTEAFF
TRBJ2-7 14 TRBV10-2 CASSEFIGSYEQYF
TRBJ2-3 15 TRBV5-6 CASSFSQVYPYTQYF
TRBJ2-3 15 TRBV5-6 CASSRGDRWADTQYF
TRBJ2-2 14 TRBV12-3/TRBV12-4 CASSTTGFAGELFF
TRBJ1-1 15 TRBV27 CASSLGTGGFTEAFF
TRBJ2-2 15 TRBV12-3/TRBV12-4 CASSFAAQATGELFF